A selection of T cell receptor beta chains follows, all from one sample in a study of cytomegalovirus exposure and HLA in healthy donors. The protocol was immunoSEQ multiplex PCR, while the TCRdb copy is restricted to in-frame clones and leaves out a portion. The sample gives about 180,000 clones, less than 85% of which show up once; about 15% is in the top ten. The sequenced sample consisted of PBMCs. Source of these receptors: a man between 18 and 29 years old in good health and CMV-seropositive. CDR3s include the opening cysteine and the closing phenylalanine or tryptophan. The order of the fields is CDR3 length, clone size, V gene, D gene, J gene, CDR3 protein, CDR3 DNA. D genes are given only for firm matches. Some rows mark clone size as missing; the rest say once, few, many or name a class of expanded clone.

15	many	TRBV9	TRBD2	TRBJ2-1	CASSVGLAGDNEQFF	TGTGCCAGCAGCGTAGGGCTAGCGGGAGACAATGAGCAGTTCTTC
16	NA	TRBV27	NA	TRBJ1-1	CASSLSQWQGNTEAFF	TGTGCCAGCAGTTTATCGCAATGGCAGGGGAACACTGAAGCTTTCTTT
13	NA	TRBV5-1	TRBD2	TRBJ2-1	CASRLAVYNEQFF	TGCGCCAGCCGACTAGCGGTCTACAATGAGCAGTTCTTC
14	NA	TRBV9	TRBD1	TRBJ1-2	CASSVGTANYGYTF	TGTGCCAGCAGCGTGGGGACAGCTAACTATGGCTACACCTTC
17	once	TRBV7-9	TRBD2	TRBJ2-7	CASSLTAGLAAPYEQYF	TGTGCCAGCAGCTTAACCGCCGGACTAGCGGCTCCCTACGAGCAGTACTTC
16	NA	TRBV21-1	NA	TRBJ2-2	CASSILRGGSTGELFF	TGTGCCAGCAGCATCCTACGAGGGGGTTCCACCGGGGAGCTGTTTTTT
12	once	TRBV6-6	NA	TRBJ1-2	CASSNPLYGYTF	TGTGCCAGCAGTAACCCACTTTATGGCTACACCTTC
12	NA	TRBV28	NA	TRBJ2-5	CASSLAGSGQYF	TGTGCCAGCAGCCTAGCCGGGAGTGGCCAGTACTTC
13	NA	TRBV19	TRBD1	TRBJ1-2	CAAREQGARGYTF	TGTGCCGCTAGGGAGCAGGGGGCAAGGGGCTACACCTTC
16	NA	TRBV19	NA	TRBJ1-5	CASSVLQSLSNQPQHF	TGTGCCAGTAGTGTTTTACAGAGCCTTAGCAATCAGCCCCAGCATTTT
15	NA	TRBV7-3	NA	TRBJ2-2	CASSSASAGTGELFF	TGTGCCAGCAGTTCGGCCTCGGCGGGGACCGGGGAGCTGTTTTTT
14	NA	TRBV29-1	NA	TRBJ2-7	CSVAGQLSSYEQYF	TGCAGCGTGGCGGGACAGTTGAGCTCCTACGAGCAGTACTTC
14	once	TRBV5-1	TRBD1	TRBJ2-7	CASSPTGDPYEQYF	TGCGCCAGCAGCCCGACAGGGGACCCCTACGAGCAGTACTTC
18	NA	TRBV5-4	NA	TRBJ2-6	CASSAGQRTLSGANVLTF	TGTGCCAGCAGCGCGGGACAGCGAACCCTCTCTGGGGCCAACGTCCTGACTTTC
17	few	TRBV6-4	TRBD2	TRBJ2-1	CASSPDYVGRAYNEQFF	TGTGCCAGCAGCCCCGACTATGTCGGGAGGGCATACAATGAGCAGTTCTTC
15	once	TRBV2	TRBD2	TRBJ2-1	CASSRSSGTYNEQFF	TGTGCCAGCAGTAGGTCCAGCGGGACCTACAATGAGCAGTTCTTC
14	NA	TRBV6-6	NA	TRBJ1-1	CASSYMRGNTEAFF	TGTGCCAGCAGTTACATGCGGGGGAACACTGAAGCTTTCTTT
15	once	TRBV7-3	TRBD1	TRBJ2-7	CASSPTGGTGGVQYF	TGTGCCAGCAGCCCTACAGGGGGGACAGGGGGCGTCCAGTACTTC
14	NA	TRBV28	NA	TRBJ2-7	CASSSLTFTYEQYF	TGTGCCAGCAGTTCCTTAACATTCACCTACGAGCAGTACTTC
14	NA	TRBV6-1	NA	TRBJ1-5	CASSEWRGNQPQHF	TGTGCCAGCAGTGAATGGCGGGGCAATCAGCCCCAGCATTTT
14	NA	TRBV11-2	NA	TRBJ2-5	CASSPSPVQETQYF	TGTGCCAGCAGCCCTAGCCCGGTACAAGAGACCCAGTACTTC
15	NA	TRBV5-1	NA	TRBJ2-6	CASSYDGSGANVLTF	TGCGCCAGCAGCTACGACGGGTCTGGGGCCAACGTCCTGACTTTC
13	NA	TRBV11-2	NA	TRBJ2-3	CASSLGARDTQYF	TGTGCCAGCAGCTTAGGGGCCCGGGATACGCAGTATTTT
14	NA	TRBV28	NA	TRBJ2-7	CASGLTGPFYEQYF	TGTGCCAGCGGGTTGACAGGACCCTTCTACGAGCAGTACTTC
16	NA	TRBV28	TRBD1	TRBJ2-5	CASSPRTGAEQETQYF	TGTGCCAGCAGTCCGCGGACAGGGGCGGAACAAGAGACCCAGTACTTC
17	NA	TRBV5-1	TRBD1	TRBJ2-2	CASSRTGGKDEVGELFF	TGCGCCAGCAGCCGGACAGGGGGAAAAGATGAGGTCGGGGAGCTGTTTTTT
17	NA	TRBV5-1	TRBD2	TRBJ2-3	CASSLLGLAGGPDTQYF	TGCGCCAGCAGCCTTCTAGGACTAGCGGGGGGGCCAGATACGCAGTATTTT
16	NA	TRBV5-1	TRBD2	TRBJ2-7	CASSLARGGSSYEQYF	TGCGCCAGCAGCTTGGCGCGGGGGGGTAGCTCCTACGAGCAGTACTTC
13	NA	TRBV6-5	TRBD1	TRBJ1-2	CASDSGTGYGYTF	TGTGCCAGCGACTCCGGGACAGGCTATGGCTACACCTTC
15	NA	TRBV7-3	TRBD2	TRBJ2-7	CASSPQREICYEQYF	TGTGCCAGCAGCCCTCAGCGGGAGATCTGCTACGAGCAGTACTTC
12	NA	TRBV9	NA	TRBJ2-1	CASSVTDNEQFF	TGTGCCAGCAGCGTAACTGATAATGAGCAGTTCTTC